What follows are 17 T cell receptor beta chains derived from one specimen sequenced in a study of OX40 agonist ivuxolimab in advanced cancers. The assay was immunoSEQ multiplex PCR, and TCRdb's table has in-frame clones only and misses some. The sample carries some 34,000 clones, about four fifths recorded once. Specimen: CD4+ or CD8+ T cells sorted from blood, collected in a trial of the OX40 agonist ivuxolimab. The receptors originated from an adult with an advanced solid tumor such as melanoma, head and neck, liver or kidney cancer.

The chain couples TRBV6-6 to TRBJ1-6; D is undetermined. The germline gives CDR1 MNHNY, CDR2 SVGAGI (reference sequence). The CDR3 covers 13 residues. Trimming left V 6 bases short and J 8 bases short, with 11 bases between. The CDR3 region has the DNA TGTGCCAGCAGCCAATGGGGTGATTCACCCCTCCACTTT. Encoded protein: CASSQWGDSPLHF.

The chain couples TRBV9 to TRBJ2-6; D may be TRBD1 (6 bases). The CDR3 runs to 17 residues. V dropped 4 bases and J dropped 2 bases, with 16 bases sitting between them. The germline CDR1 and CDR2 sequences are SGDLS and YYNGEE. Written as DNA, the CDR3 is TGTGCCAGCAGCCCAAGACAGGAAGGAACTGGGGCCAACGTCCTGACTTTC. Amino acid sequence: CASSPRQEGTGANVLTF.

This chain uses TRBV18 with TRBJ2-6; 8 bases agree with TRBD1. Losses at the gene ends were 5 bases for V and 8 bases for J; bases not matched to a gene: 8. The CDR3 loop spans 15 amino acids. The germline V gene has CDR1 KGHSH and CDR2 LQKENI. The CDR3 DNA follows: TGTGCCAGCTCATCAGCAGGGGGCCTCCCCAACGTCCTGACTTTC. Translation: CASSSAGGLPNVLTF.

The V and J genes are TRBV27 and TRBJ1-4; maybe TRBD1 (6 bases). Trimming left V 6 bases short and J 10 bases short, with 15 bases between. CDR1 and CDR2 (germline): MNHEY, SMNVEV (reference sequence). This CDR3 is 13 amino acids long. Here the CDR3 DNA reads TGTGCCAGCAGACAGGGAAGTGGTGGAAAACTGTTTTTT. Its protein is CASRQGSGGKLFF. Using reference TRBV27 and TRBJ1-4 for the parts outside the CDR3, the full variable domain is EAQVTQNPRYLITVTGKKLTVTCSQNMNHEYMSWYRQDPGLGLRQIYYSMNVEVTDKGDVPEGYKVSRKEKRNFPLILESPSPNQTSLYFCASRQGSGGKLFFGSGTQLSVL.

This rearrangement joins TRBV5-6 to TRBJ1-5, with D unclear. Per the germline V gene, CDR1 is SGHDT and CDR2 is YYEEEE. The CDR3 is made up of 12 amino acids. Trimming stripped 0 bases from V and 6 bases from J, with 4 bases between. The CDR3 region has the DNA TGTGCCAGCAGCTTGGCCATTCAGCCCCAGCATTTT. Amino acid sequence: CASSLAIQPQHF.

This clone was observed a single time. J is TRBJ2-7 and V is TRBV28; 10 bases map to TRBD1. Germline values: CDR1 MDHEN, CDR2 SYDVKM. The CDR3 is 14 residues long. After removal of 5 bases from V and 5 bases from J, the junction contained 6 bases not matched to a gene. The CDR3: CASSQTGGAHEQYF. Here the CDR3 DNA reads TGTGCCAGCAGTCAGACAGGGGGCGCGCACGAGCAGTACTTC.

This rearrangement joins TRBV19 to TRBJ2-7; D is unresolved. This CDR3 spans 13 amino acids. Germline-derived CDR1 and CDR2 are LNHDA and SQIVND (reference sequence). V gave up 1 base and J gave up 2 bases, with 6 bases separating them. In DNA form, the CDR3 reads TGTGCCAGTAGTATAGCGACGGCCTACGAGCAGTACTTC. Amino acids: CASSIATAYEQYF.

The CDR3 reads CASSKEGGADYPYEQYF. CDR3 DNA: TGTGCCAGCAGCAAAGAGGGGGGGGCAGACTACCCCTACGAGCAGTACTTC. The chain joins TRBV21-1 to TRBJ2-7; the D segment call TRBD2 is taken from the table without a DNA check. TRBV21-1 is an annotated pseudogene. This CDR3 comprises 17 residues.

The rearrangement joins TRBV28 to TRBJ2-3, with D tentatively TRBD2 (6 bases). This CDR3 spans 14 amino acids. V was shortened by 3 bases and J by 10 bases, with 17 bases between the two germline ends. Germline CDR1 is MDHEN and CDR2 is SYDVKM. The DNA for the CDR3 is TGTGCCAGCAGTTTGTCAGGGCTAAGACTAGCGCAGTATTTT. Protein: CASSLSGLRLAQYF.

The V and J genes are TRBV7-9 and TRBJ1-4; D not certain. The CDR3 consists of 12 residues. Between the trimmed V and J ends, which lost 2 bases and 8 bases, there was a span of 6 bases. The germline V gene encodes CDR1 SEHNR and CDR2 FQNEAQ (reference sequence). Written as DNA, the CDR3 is TGTGCCAGCAGCTTACAATACGAAAAACTGTTTTTT. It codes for CASSLQYEKLFF.

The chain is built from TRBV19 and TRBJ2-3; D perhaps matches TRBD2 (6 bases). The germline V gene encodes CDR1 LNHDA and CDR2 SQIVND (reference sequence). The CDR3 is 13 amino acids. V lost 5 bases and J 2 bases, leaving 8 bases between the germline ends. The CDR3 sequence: CASSGLNTDTQYF. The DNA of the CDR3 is TGTGCCAGTAGTGGACTAAACACAGATACGCAGTATTTT.

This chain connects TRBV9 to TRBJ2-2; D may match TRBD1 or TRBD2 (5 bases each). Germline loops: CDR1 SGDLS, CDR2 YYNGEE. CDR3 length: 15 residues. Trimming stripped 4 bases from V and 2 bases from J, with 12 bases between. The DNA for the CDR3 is TGTGCCAGCAGCTCCGGGACCTTTAACACCGGGGAGCTGTTTTTT. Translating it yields CASSSGTFNTGELFF.

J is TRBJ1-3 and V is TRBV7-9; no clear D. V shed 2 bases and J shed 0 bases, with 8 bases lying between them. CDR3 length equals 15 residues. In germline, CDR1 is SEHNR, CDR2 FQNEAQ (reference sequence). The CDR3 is CASSLPDLSGNTIYF. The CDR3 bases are TGTGCCAGCAGCTTACCAGACCTCTCTGGAAACACCATATATTTT.

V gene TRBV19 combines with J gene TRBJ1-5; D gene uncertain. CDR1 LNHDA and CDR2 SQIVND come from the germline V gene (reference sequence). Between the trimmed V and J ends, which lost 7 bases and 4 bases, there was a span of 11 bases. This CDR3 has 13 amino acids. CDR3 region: CASTYPGNQPQHF. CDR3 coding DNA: TGTGCCAGTACCTACCCAGGAAATCAGCCCCAGCATTTT.

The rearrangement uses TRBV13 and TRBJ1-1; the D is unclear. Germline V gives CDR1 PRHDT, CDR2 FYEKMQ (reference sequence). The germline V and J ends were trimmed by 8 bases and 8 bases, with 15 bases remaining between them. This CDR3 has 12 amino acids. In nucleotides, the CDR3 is TGTGCCAGCTCCGATATGGCAGCAGAAGCTTTCTTT. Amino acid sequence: CASSDMAAEAFF. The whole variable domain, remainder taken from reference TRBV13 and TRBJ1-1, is AAGVIQSPRHLIKEKRETATLKCYPIPRHDTVYWYQQGPGQDPQFLISFYEKMQSDKGSIPDRFSAQQFSDYHSELNMSSLELGDSALYFCASSDMAAEAFFGQGTRLTVV.

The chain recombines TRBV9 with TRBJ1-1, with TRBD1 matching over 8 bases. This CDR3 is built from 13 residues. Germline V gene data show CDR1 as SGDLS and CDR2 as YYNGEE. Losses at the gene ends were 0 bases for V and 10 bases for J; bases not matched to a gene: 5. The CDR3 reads CASSVATGGPAFF. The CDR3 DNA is TGTGCCAGCAGCGTAGCTACAGGGGGGCCAGCTTTCTTT.

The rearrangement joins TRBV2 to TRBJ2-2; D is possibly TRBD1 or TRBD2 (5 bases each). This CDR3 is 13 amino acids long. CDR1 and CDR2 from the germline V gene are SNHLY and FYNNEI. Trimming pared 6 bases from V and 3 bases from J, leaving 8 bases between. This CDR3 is CASRGRYTGELFF. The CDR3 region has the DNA TGTGCCAGCAGGGGACGGTACACCGGGGAGCTGTTTTTT.